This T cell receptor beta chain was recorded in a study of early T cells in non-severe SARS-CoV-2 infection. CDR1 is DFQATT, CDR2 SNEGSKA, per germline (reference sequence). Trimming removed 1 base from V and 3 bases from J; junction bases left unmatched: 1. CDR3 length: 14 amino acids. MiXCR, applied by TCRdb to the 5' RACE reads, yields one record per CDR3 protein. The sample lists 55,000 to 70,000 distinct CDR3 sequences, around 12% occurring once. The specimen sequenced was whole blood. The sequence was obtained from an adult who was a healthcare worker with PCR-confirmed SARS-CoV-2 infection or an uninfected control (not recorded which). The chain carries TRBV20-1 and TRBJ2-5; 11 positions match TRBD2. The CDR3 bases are TGCAGTGCTAGAGGACTAGCGGGAAAAGAGACCCAGTACTTC. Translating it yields CSARGLAGKETQYF.